This T cell receptor (beta chain) was sequenced during a study of T-cell memory formation after mild COVID-19. Across the whole study: The TCR clusters were mostly specific to one donor.

Of note for this clonotype: Its target is unknown.

Overall study findings and caveats: A second wave expanding day 15 to 37 was CD4+-biased; contracting clones were balanced. Pre-infection memory showed some responding clones, and this suggested that cross-reactive memory joined.

5'RACE with constant-segment primers built TCRalpha and TCRbeta cDNA libraries with UMIs. TCRdb re-derived calls from the 5' RACE reads in MiXCR, one entry per CDR3 protein. The sample includes about 110,000 distinct CDR3 sequences, around 15% of them seen just once. This CDR3 is built from 14 residues. What was sequenced was PBMCs or a T cell subset sorted from them (not recorded which). This TCR was recovered from a man aged 18 to 30 who had mild COVID-19 (a few samples of this study predate the infection). Cell type and time point are not known. The chain links TRBV21-1 to TRBJ1-2. TRBV21-1 is shown as a pseudogene. As DNA, the CDR3 is TGTGCCAGCAGCAAAGCTCCAGTACTCTCTGGCTACACCTTC. This encodes CASSKAPVLSGYTF.